This record concerns one T cell receptor beta chain sequence. The sample is drawn from a study of blood T cell repertoires in COVID-19. Looking at the study overall: There were acute and convalescent COVID-19 samples, and they came from the United States, Italy and Spain. The analysed material was cDNA or gDNA that came from T cells, B-cell-depleted T cells, or PBMCs.

Methods used by the authors: Nucleated cell counts were estimated from reference gene primer amplification. Method: immunoSEQ multiplex PCR; TCRdb's copy keeps in-frame clones and lacks some. D and trimming come from the DNA, and the V and J calls and clone size come from that table. Counted here are 120,000 or so clones, 82% occurring once; the ten biggest clones make up roughly 12%. V was pared by 3 bases and J by 5 bases, with 3 bases of the junction left unmatched. CDR1 is KGHSH and CDR2 is LQKENI in the germline V gene. CDR3 length: 15 residues. This receptor was identified in a human donor in a cohort sampled during active COVID-19. The sequenced sample was peripheral blood. The chain employs TRBV18 and TRBJ2-1; the match to TRBD2 covers 11 bases. CDR3 in amino acids: CASSPLAGGNNEQFF. The CDR3 region has the DNA TGTGCCAGCTCACCGCTAGCGGGGGGAAACAATGAGCAGTTCTTC. Supplemented by reference TRBV18 and TRBJ2-1, the full variable domain reads NAGVMQNPRHLVRRRGQEARLRCSPMKGHSHVYWYRQLPEEGLKFMVYLQKENIIDESGMPKERFSAEFPKEGPSILRIQQVVRGDSAAYFCASSPLAGGNNEQFFGPGTRLTVL.